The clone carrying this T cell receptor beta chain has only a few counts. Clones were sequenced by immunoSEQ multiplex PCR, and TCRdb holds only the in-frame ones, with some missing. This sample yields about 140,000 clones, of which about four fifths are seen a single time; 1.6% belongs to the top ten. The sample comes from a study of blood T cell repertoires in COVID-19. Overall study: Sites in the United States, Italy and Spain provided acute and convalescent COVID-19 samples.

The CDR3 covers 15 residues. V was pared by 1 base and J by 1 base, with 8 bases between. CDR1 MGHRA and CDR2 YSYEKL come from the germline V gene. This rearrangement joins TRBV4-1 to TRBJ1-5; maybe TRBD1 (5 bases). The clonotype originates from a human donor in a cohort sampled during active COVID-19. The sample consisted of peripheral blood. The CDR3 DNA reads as TGCGCCAGCAGCCAAGGGCGGGGGAGCAATCAGCCCCAGCATTTT. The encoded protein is CASSQGRGSNQPQHF.